This T cell receptor beta chain originates from a study of blood T cell repertoires in COVID-19 (dated by TCRdb to 2018 to 2021). Concerning the study at large: Samples covering the acute and convalescent phases of COVID-19 were provided by collaborators in the United States, Italy and Spain. Where available, HLA class I and class II types were obtained from metadata supplied by the sample provider rather than from assay-based typing. The material from the prospective study consisted of cDNA or gDNA derived from T cells, B-cell-depleted T cells, or PBMCs. The samples were drawn from the first 160 participants of the ongoing ImmuneRACE study and from more than 1,000 subjects provided by 6 global collaborators. Nearly every sample came with metadata listing a de-identified subject ID, COVID-19 status, age in years and sex. Subjects who had been exposed to COVID-19, were actively infected with it, or had recovered from it provided the deeply sampled blood TCRbeta repertoires that made up the dataset. The repertoires were made available in a free public database intended to serve as a resource for research on the immune response to SARS-CoV-2.

What the work shows at the level of the full study, not this receptor alone: The quantity of clinical and demographic metadata differed by source and by participant and was supplied without curation.

One collaborating source in Seattle enrolled patients during active infection and followed them longitudinally through the course of disease. Each collaborating institution followed its own protocols to collect whole blood in K2EDTA tubes. Collaborator samples were shipped for TCRbeta analysis as frozen whole blood, isolated PBMCs, or DNA extracted from either sample type. TCRbeta CDR3 regions were amplified from genomic DNA by means of the immunoSEQ Assay, a bias-controlled multiplex PCR. The original pipeline was this. The number of nucleated cells in each sample was estimated by amplification of reference gene primers within the assay. To quantify the absolute abundance of each unique TCRbeta CDR3 rearrangement, sequence reads were collapsed and filtered. For each sample, productive Simpson clonality was calculated by taking the square root of Simpson's diversity index across productive rearrangements. TCRdb took over this immuneACCESS table, retaining in-frame rearrangements with V and J assigned. Such tables are incomplete; in checked studies, under half of the missing clones stem from an unresolved V gene, and the remainder is unexplained. V, J and clone size derive from that table, while D and trimming were established from the DNA sequence. The sample contains 250,000 to 300,000 clones, 88% of them found a single time. The ten biggest clones cover about 10% of the sample.

This clone was seen more than once but under ten times. Its antigen is currently not known. Per-base qualities were not stored, and no clone one base away is much larger. The germline V gene provides CDR1 KGHDR and CDR2 SFDVKD. At the junction V is shortened by 8 bases and J by 5 bases; bases outside the gene matches: 4. The CDR3 contains 13 residues, cysteine and phenylalanine counted. Only the CDR3 DNA stays, 39 bases, in frame from base 1. The rearrangement combines TRBV24-1 with TRBJ1-1; 10 bases in between match TRBD1. This TCR was sampled from a woman aged 70 to 79 with COVID-19, enrolled during active disease. Sequenced: peripheral blood. This receptor has the CDR3 CATTGDRGTEAFF. The nucleotides are TGTGCCACCACTGGGGACAGGGGTACTGAAGCTTTCTTT.